In this sample, the clone carrying this T cell receptor beta chain turned up a few times. This CDR3 has 15 amino acids. V was cut by 3 bases and J by 11 bases, with 21 bases left in between. The data are from a study of T-cell reconstitution after alpha-beta-depleted transplantation in children. This sample's TCRbeta library carried unique molecular identifier barcodes. TCRdb independently ran MiXCR on the PCR reads; one entry per CDR3 protein. The data show about 600,000 distinct CDR3 sequences, with under 12% seen just once and less than 5% held by the top ten. The V and J genes are TRBV12-3 or TRBV12-4 and TRBJ2-3, with TRBD2 as a possible D gene (7 bases). The TCR originated in a human donor who donated a stem cell graft to a child with acute myeloid leukemia. The specimen comprised PBMCs from the stem cell graft donor, sampled from the stem cell graft. CDR3 residues: CASSFRGGEGDGQYF. In nucleotides, the CDR3 is TGTGCCAGCAGTTTTAGGGGGGGAGAGGGCGATGGGCAGTATTTT.